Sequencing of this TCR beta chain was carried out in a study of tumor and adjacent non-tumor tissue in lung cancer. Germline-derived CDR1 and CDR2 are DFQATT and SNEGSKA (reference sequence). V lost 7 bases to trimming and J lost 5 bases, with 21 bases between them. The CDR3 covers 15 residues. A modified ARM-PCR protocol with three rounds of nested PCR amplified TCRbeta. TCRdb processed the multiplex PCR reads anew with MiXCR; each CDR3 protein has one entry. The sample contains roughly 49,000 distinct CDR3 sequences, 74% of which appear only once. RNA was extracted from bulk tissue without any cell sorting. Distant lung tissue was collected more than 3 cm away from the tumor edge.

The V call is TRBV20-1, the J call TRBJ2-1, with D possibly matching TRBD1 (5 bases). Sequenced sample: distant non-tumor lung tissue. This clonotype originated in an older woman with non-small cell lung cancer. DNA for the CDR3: TGCAGTGTCAGACAGACCAGGACCAGCAACAATGAGCAGTTCTTC. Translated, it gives CSVRQTRTSNNEQFF.